This entry lists 22 T cell receptor beta chains sequenced from one sample in a study of regulatory T cells in long-lasting Graves disease. The sample's time point: newly diagnosed GD, antithyroid drugs for less than 3 months. Preparation of the TCR library used RNA extracted from PBMCs. For TCR beta, libraries came from iRepertoire HTBI primers and Arm-PCR of CDR3 regions. TCRdb re-called the multiplex PCR reads with MiXCR, one entry per CDR3 protein. The data contain approximately 440,000 distinct CDR3 sequences, 15% to 20% of them singletons. These same records also appear under a second study, on T cells in Graves' hyperthyroidism and ophthalmopathy.

The source material was peripheral blood mononuclear cells (PBMCs), sampled at new diagnosis, from a patient treated with antithyroid drugs. The source of these receptors is a man aged 35 to 55 with Graves disease.

This clonotype was recorded at least ten times. This chain connects TRBV27 to TRBJ2-2; 9 nucleotides line up with TRBD1. With V trimmed by 5 bases and J by 1 base, 5 bases remained unmatched. This CDR3 spans 16 amino acids. CDR1 and CDR2 from the germline V gene are MNHEY and SMNVEV (reference sequence). The CDR3 spells CASSPSGQGNTGELFF. In DNA form, the CDR3 reads TGTGCCAGCAGTCCATCGGGACAGGGGAACACCGGGGAGCTGTTTTTT.

Details on this clonotype: A much larger clone differs from this one at a single base, so this may be a read error. The chain combines TRBV20-1 with TRBJ2-1; no definite D call. V lost 4 bases to trimming and J lost 10 bases, with 17 bases between them. CDR1 is DFQATT, CDR2 SNEGSKA, per germline (reference sequence). There are 13 residues in the CDR3. CDR3 protein: CSATSASSYEQFF. The CDR3 DNA reads TGCAGTGCTACGTCGGCTAGTTCTTACGAGCAGTTCTTC.

This clonotype appeared many times. V usage is TRBV3-1 and J usage is TRBJ2-4; 9 bases match TRBD2. Germline CDR1 reads LGHDT; CDR2 reads YNNKEL (reference sequence). Trimming at V came to 1 base and at J to 6 bases, leaving 7 bases not matched to a gene. The CDR3 length is 16 residues. The CDR3 sequence: CASSQGLAVRGNIQYF. CDR3 DNA sequence: TGTGCCAGCAGCCAAGGACTAGCGGTTAGAGGAAACATTCAGTACTTC.

A few counts support this clonotype. The chain has TRBV30 and TRBJ2-2; D remains unclear. The CDR3 is 15 amino acids. Trimming shortened V by 2 bases and J by 4 bases, and 14 bases separated the two germline ends. Germline CDR1 is GTSNPN and CDR2 is SVGIG (reference sequence). The CDR3 is CAWSRIGSTTGELFF. The CDR3 DNA is TGTGCCTGGAGTCGTATAGGGTCGACCACCGGGGAGCTGTTTTTT.

This clonotype was seen repeatedly, ten times or more. The chain is built from TRBV20-1 and TRBJ2-5; 9 bases agree with TRBD2. With V trimmed by 6 bases and J by 5 bases, 13 bases remained unmatched. Germline values: CDR1 DFQATT, CDR2 SNEGSKA (reference sequence). This CDR3 has 15 amino acids. The CDR3: CSAPNLAGEDETQYF. CDR3 DNA sequence: TGCAGTGCCCCGAACTTAGCGGGAGAGGACGAGACCCAGTACTTC.

V gene TRBV6-1 combines with J gene TRBJ2-7, with D unresolved. Trimming pared 7 bases from V and 3 bases from J, leaving 16 bases between. Germline assignment: CDR1 MNHNS and CDR2 SASEGT. The CDR3 runs to 14 residues. The CDR3 sequence: CASTSRAQNYEQYF. As DNA, the CDR3 is TGTGCCAGCACCTCCCGGGCGCAGAACTACGAGCAGTACTTC.

This clonotype was seen more than once but under ten times. The CDR3 DNA reads as TGTGCCAGCAGCATTACAGGGTCTGGAAACACCATATATTTT. This sequence encodes CASSITGSGNTIYF. This chain links TRBV6-1 with TRBJ1-3; possible D gene TRBD1, 6 bases. The germline V gene encodes CDR1 MNHNS and CDR2 SASEGT. This CDR3 spans 14 amino acids. Trimming pared 6 bases from V and 1 base from J, leaving 10 bases between.

This clonotype was picked up many times. For the CDR3, the DNA is TGTGCCAGCACATTGGGGGCGCCAGGCACTGAAGCTTTCTTT. Protein sequence: CASTLGAPGTEAFF. The chain combines TRBV12-3 or TRBV12-4 with TRBJ1-1; D may be TRBD1 (6 bases). The ends were cut back, 7 bases at V and 4 bases at J, with 16 bases in the middle. The CDR3 runs 14 residues.

There are a few counts of this clonotype. The chain employs TRBV9 and TRBJ2-2; TRBD2 might be the D (8 bases). Trimming pared 8 bases from V and 7 bases from J, leaving 18 bases between. The germline CDR1 and CDR2 sequences are SGDLS and YYNGEE. The CDR3 totals 14 residues. The CDR3 DNA follows: TGTGCCAGTGGTAACAGGGGACTAGGCGGGGAGCTGTTTTTT. Encoded protein: CASGNRGLGGELFF.

V and J are TRBV19 and TRBJ2-2; possible D gene TRBD2, 6 bases. Per germline, CDR1 LNHDA and CDR2 SQIVND (reference sequence). V shed 4 bases and J shed 5 bases, with 17 bases lying between them. This CDR3 region has 16 residues. CDR3 sequence reads: CASSKQGLGPTGELFF. Here the CDR3 DNA reads TGTGCCAGTAGTAAGCAGGGACTGGGACCGACCGGGGAGCTGTTTTTT.

This clonotype was counted at least ten times. The chain is built from TRBV5-1 and TRBJ2-3; tentatively, D is TRBD2 (6 bases). Trimming cost V 0 bases and J 3 bases, with 11 bases left between them. The CDR3 has 15 residues. The germline V gene encodes CDR1 SGHRS and CDR2 YFSETQ. The CDR3 DNA is TGCGCCAGCAGCTTGGACGGGAGTCGGACAGATACGCAGTATTTT. Residues: CASSLDGSRTDTQYF.

This clonotype was picked up many times. The rearrangement uses TRBV27 and TRBJ2-7; possible D gene TRBD2, 5 bases. V shed 0 bases and J shed 5 bases, with 11 bases lying between them. The CDR3 extends over 14 amino acids. Germline V CDR1 and CDR2: MNHEY, SMNVEV (reference sequence). The chain's CDR3 is CASSLSSGVDEQYF. CDR3 bases: TGTGCCAGCAGTTTATCGTCCGGGGTCGACGAGCAGTACTTC.

This clonotype showed up just a few times. This chain connects TRBV27 to TRBJ2-7; TRBD2 aligns across 9 bases. Germline V gives CDR1 MNHEY, CDR2 SMNVEV (reference sequence). The CDR3 is made up of 15 amino acids. The V and J ends lost 6 bases and 6 bases, in that order; junction bases with no gene match: 12. CDR3 region: CASSLMKAGGREQYF. CDR3 nucleotide sequence: TGTGCCAGCAGCTTGATGAAAGCGGGAGGTCGCGAGCAGTACTTC.

There are many counts of this clonotype. This chain joins TRBV18 and TRBJ2-7, with 10 bases lining up with TRBD1. J was trimmed by 0 bases and V by 5 bases; bases with no gene match: 4. CDR1 and CDR2 from the germline V gene are KGHSH and LQKENI. The CDR3 is made up of 15 amino acids. The CDR3 protein is CASSETGGISYEQYF. The DNA for the CDR3 is TGTGCCAGCTCAGAGACAGGGGGCATCTCCTACGAGCAGTACTTC.

This clonotype has at least ten counts. The chain joins TRBV2 to TRBJ2-3, with no clear D. The CDR3 has 15 residues. The V gene lost 5 bases and the J gene lost 0 bases, with 12 bases spanning the gap. Germline V gene data show CDR1 as SNHLY and CDR2 as FYNNEI. CDR3 amino acids: CASSLDPSSTDTQYF. The CDR3 region has the DNA TGTGCCAGCAGTTTGGATCCGTCTAGCACAGATACGCAGTATTTT.

In its sample, this clonotype was seen many times. The chain has TRBV27 and TRBJ2-1, with a weak D call TRBD2 (6 bases). The V gene's germline CDR1 is MNHEY and CDR2 SMNVEV (reference sequence). The CDR3 consists of 18 residues. V gave up 2 bases and J gave up 10 bases, with 27 bases separating them. CDR3 coding DNA: TGTGCCAGCAGTTTAGATTCTGGGAACGGGAGAGACCCGGGGGAGCAGTTCTTC. It is translated as CASSLDSGNGRDPGEQFF.

Points on this clonotype: This may stem from a read error, because a much larger clone lies one nucleotide away. Since the CDR3 does not end with the conserved phenylalanine or tryptophan, this likely comes from a read error. The chain is built from TRBV15 and TRBJ1-2; 9 bases map to TRBD1. Germline lookup yields CDR1 LNHNV and CDR2 YYDKDF (reference sequence). Trimming cost V 2 bases and J 7 bases; bases outside gene matches: 5. The CDR3 is 14 residues long. CDR3 amino acids: CATSRLTGGGGYTL. DNA for the CDR3: TGTGCCACCAGCAGACTGACAGGGGGAGGTGGCTACACCTTG.

The chain carries TRBV6-1 and TRBJ2-7, with 8 bases identical to TRBD1. The CDR3 contains 11 residues. Germline CDR1 reads MNHNS; CDR2 reads SASEGT. V gave up 6 bases and J gave up 8 bases; unmatched junction bases: 3. CDR3 coding DNA: TGTGCCAGCAGCGACAGGGGCAAGCAGTACTTC. Its translation is CASSDRGKQYF.

V is TRBV7-3 and J is TRBJ2-1; 11 nucleotides agree with TRBD2. This CDR3 has 20 residues. Germline CDR1 reads SGHTA; CDR2 reads FQGTGA. J lost 4 bases, V lost 1 base, and 15 bases had no gene match. The CDR3 DNA is TGTGCCAGCAGCTTAAAGGCTAGCGGGAGGCGCCAGTTAGAGTACAATGAGCAGTTCTTC. Translated: CASSLKASGRRQLEYNEQFF.

The V call is TRBV27, the J call TRBJ2-1, with a possible D match to TRBD2 (7 bases). CDR3 size: 13 residues. Germline V gene lookup returns CDR1 MNHEY and CDR2 SMNVEV (reference sequence). V was clipped by 3 bases and J by 16 bases, with 19 bases between them. CDR3 in DNA: TGTGCCAGCAGTTTGGGGGGGGCGGCCACCCTATTCTTC. This translates into CASSLGGAATLFF.

The chain joins TRBV18 to TRBJ2-4, with 7 bases fitting TRBD1. Trimming at V came to 8 bases and at J to 13 bases, leaving 14 bases not matched to a gene. The CDR3 is 13 residues long. CDR1 KGHSH and CDR2 LQKENI come from the germline V gene. CDR3 bases: TGTGCCAGCCGGGACAGTTCCTACAATGAGCAGTACTTC. This sequence encodes CASRDSSYNEQYF.

This clonotype was observed a handful of times. The V gene is TRBV6-5, the J gene TRBJ2-2; D assignment may be TRBD1 or TRBD2 (5 bases each). Looked up from germline, CDR1 is MNHEY and CDR2 is SVGAGI. V lost 0 bases to trimming and J lost 6 bases, with 11 bases between them. CDR3 length: 15 amino acids. The CDR3 DNA reads TGTGCCAGCAGTTACTCTGGGGGACCAGCCGGGGAGCTGTTTTTT. Translated: CASSYSGGPAGELFF.